The sequence of this T cell receptor (beta chain) was determined in a study of OX40 agonist ivuxolimab in advanced cancers. Turning to the overall study: The costimulatory receptor OX40 (CD134) was targeted by ivuxolimab, a fully human IgG2 agonistic monoclonal antibody. Prior anti-PD-1, anti-PD-L1 or anti-CTLA-4 therapy was permitted, and 40% to 50% of dose-escalation patients had received checkpoint inhibitors. Among the roughly 50 dose-escalation patients, approximately 20 had hepatocellular carcinoma, about 15 melanoma, 9 renal cell carcinoma and 9 head and neck cancer. In the dose-escalation cohort, roughly 80% of patients were male, and the mean age was around 60 years, with a range of about 23 to 90. The paper covers the monotherapy dose-escalation part of the phase I ivuxolimab trial, which included N of about 50 patients. Intravenous ivuxolimab was administered to patients every 2 weeks at six dose levels: 0.01, 0.1, 0.3, 1.5, 3 and 10 mg/kg. Partial responses occurred in three dose-escalation patients: two with cutaneous melanoma and one with hepatocellular carcinoma. The purpose of peripheral TCRbeta sequencing was to test whether ivuxolimab changed TCR sequence diversity and led to clonal T-cell expansion. Study-wide conclusions, independent of this receptor: After ivuxolimab, more expanded clones were found on average in CD8+ T cells than in CD4+ T cells. In the 0.1-3.0 mg/kg groups, partial responders had among the lowest normalized peripheral clonal expansion, particularly in CD8+ T cells. Low levels of normalized T-cell clonal expansion were also seen in some patients who did not respond. At doses of 0.1 to 3.0 mg/kg, clonal expansion of both CD4+ and CD8+ T cells in blood was seen between baseline and week 6. Which antigens the clonally expanded peripheral T cells were specific for was not determined.

The germline V gene supplies CDR1 MNHNS and CDR2 SASEGT. From cysteine to phenylalanine, the CDR3 is 17 amino acids long. CDR3 DNA is the only sequence kept; it has 51 bases, read in frame from the first base. Germline trimming amounts to 4 bases on V and 4 bases on J, with 7 as the count of junction bases outside the gene matches. The trial excluded patients who had a history of autoimmune disease or who were on systemic immunosuppression. Peripheral blood for TCR sequencing was collected from all dose cohorts at baseline, on cycle 4 day 1, and on cycle 7 day 1. The samples were drawn from a first-in-human, open-label, multicenter phase I dose-escalation trial of ivuxolimab. Adults with locally advanced or metastatic melanoma, renal cell, hepatocellular, or head and neck squamous cell carcinoma were enrolled in the trial. Before TCR sequencing, CD4+ T cells and CD8+ T cells from peripheral blood were sorted into separate populations.

Genomic DNA was extracted from sorted cells for sequencing of the TCRbeta CDR3 region. TCRbeta CDR3 regions were sequenced using the immunoSEQ Assay. What TCRdb holds here is the immuneACCESS table cut down to in-frame rearrangements. Part of the clones is not present; checked against another copy, under half of the missing clones reflect an unresolved V gene, and the others are unexplained. The sample table shows roughly 57,000 clones, and around 90% are seen once. The biggest ten clones account for 16% of the sample. This clone occurred once. No cognate antigen has been identified for it. The input lacks base qualities; no much larger clone sits a single base away.

The sample here was CD4+ or CD8+ T cells sorted from blood, taken in a trial of the OX40 agonist ivuxolimab. The rearrangement joined TRBV6-1 to TRBJ2-1, with 13 central nucleotides matching TRBD2. The origin of this receptor is an adult with an advanced solid tumor such as melanoma, head and neck, liver or kidney cancer. The CDR3 amino acid sequence is: CASSGTGTSGKYNEQFF. The sequenced DNA: TGTGCCAGCAGTGGTACAGGGACTAGCGGGAAATACAATGAGCAGTTCTTC.